Sequencing of this T cell receptor (beta chain) was carried out in a study of shared clonotypes between healthy human individuals. CDR1 is SGHAT, CDR2 FQNNGV, per germline. The CDR3 is made up of 15 amino acids. V was pared by 5 bases and J by 4 bases, with 17 bases between. Sequenced by immunoSEQ multiplex PCR; TCRdb stores in-frame clones only, minus some. The table has hundreds of thousands of clones, about three quarters seen once. The source is a young woman in good health. The rearrangement uses TRBV11-2 and TRBJ1-1; D uncertain. The sequenced sample was memory CD4+ T cells sorted from blood. Stated subset: CD45RA-negative fraction. The DNA of the CDR3 is TGTGCCAGCAGCCCGAGGATAGCCGCGGGCACTGAAGCTTTCTTT. Residues: CASSPRIAAGTEAFF. The whole variable domain, remainder taken from reference TRBV11-2 and TRBJ1-1, is EAGVAQSPRYKIIEKRQSVAFWCNPISGHATLYWYQQILGQGPKLLIQFQNNGVVDDSQLPKDRFSAERLKGVDSTLKIQPAKLEDSAVYLCASSPRIAAGTEAFFGQGTRLTVV.